This entry lists 13 T cell receptor beta chains sequenced from one sample in a study of radiation and T cells in renal cell carcinoma. TCRdb's copy holds only in-frame clones and misses some; the assay was immunoSEQ multiplex PCR. Here the sample spans 150,000 or so clones, 88% being singletons. Time point indicated: baseline pretreatment blood. Regarding treatment: 15 Gy SBRT to primary tumor, nephrectomy 4 weeks later. The starting material was blood, obtained from a patient whose treatment included radiotherapy and nephrectomy. The receptors were sampled from a woman in her 70s with renal cell carcinoma.

The chain has TRBV5-1 and TRBJ2-5, with 8 bases aligning to TRBD2. V lost 3 bases and J lost 2; bases outside the gene matches: 6. This CDR3 spans 15 amino acids. Germline lookup yields CDR1 SGHRS and CDR2 YFSETQ. The CDR3 region is CASSSDSGVQETQYF. DNA for the CDR3: TGCGCCAGCAGCTCGGATAGCGGGGTGCAAGAGACCCAGTACTTC.

DNA of the CDR3: TGCGCCAGCAGACGCAGCATGAACACTGAAGCTTTCTTT. This translates into CASRRSMNTEAFF. The rearrangement links TRBV4-3 to TRBJ1-1, with D uncertain. V was cut by 6 bases and J by 0 bases, with 8 bases left in between. The CDR3 covers 13 residues. The germline V gene has CDR1 LGHNA and CDR2 YSLEER.

Comment on this clone: Relative to the germline gene, one junction end is altered; a read error may explain this. This chain connects TRBV14 to TRBJ1-2; D gene unclear. In germline, CDR1 is SGHDN, CDR2 FVKESK. This CDR3 is 13 amino acids long. CDR3 coding DNA: TGTGCCAGCGGCCAAGGGCAAAGCTACGGCTACACCTTC. It codes for CASGQGQSYGYTF. Complete variable domain (other parts from reference TRBV14 and TRBJ1-2): EAGVTQFPSHSVIEKGQTVTLRCDPISGHDNLYWYRRVMGKEIKFLLHFVKESKQDESGMPNNRFLAERTGGTYSTLKVQPAELEDSGVYFCASGQGQSYGYTFGSGTRLTVV.

The chain links TRBV4-3 to TRBJ2-5, with TRBD1 as a possible D gene (6 bases). With 3 bases removed from V and 1 base from J, the gap between germline ends came to 9 bases. The CDR3 loop spans 14 amino acids. Looked up from germline, CDR1 is LGHNA and CDR2 is YSLEER. The CDR3 protein is CASSQPGAQETQYF. The DNA of the CDR3 is TGCGCCAGCAGCCAGCCAGGGGCCCAAGAGACCCAGTACTTC.

This rearrangement joins TRBV11-2 to TRBJ1-5, with 12 bases identical to TRBD1. CDR3 length equals 17 residues. Germline trimming cut 4 bases from V and 2 bases from J; bases unmatched to any gene: 6. The germline gives CDR1 SGHAT, CDR2 FQNNGV. The chain's CDR3 is CASSSGQGAWGNQPQHF. The CDR3 DNA follows: TGTGCCAGCAGCTCGGGACAGGGGGCGTGGGGCAATCAGCCCCAGCATTTT.

The chain combines TRBV7-3 with TRBJ2-2; unclear D gene. The CDR3 consists of 15 residues. The germline V gene encodes CDR1 SGHTA and CDR2 FQGTGA. Trimming took 2 bases from V and 3 from J, leaving 10 bases between them. For the CDR3, the DNA is TGTGCCAGCAGCTTACTACAAGGAGACACCGGGGAGCTGTTTTTT. It codes for CASSLLQGDTGELFF. The variable domain in full, completed from reference TRBV7-3 and TRBJ2-2, reads GAGVSQTPSNKVTEKGKYVELRCDPISGHTALYWYRQSLGQGPEFLIYFQGTGAADDSGLPNDRFFAVRPEGSVSTLKIQRTERGDSAVYLCASSLLQGDTGELFFGEGSRLTVL.

This chain connects TRBV2 to TRBJ2-5; 15 nucleotides align to TRBD2. Germline lookup yields CDR1 SNHLY and CDR2 FYNNEI. V gave up 0 bases and J gave up 5 bases; unmatched junction bases: 7. CDR3 length: 18 residues. CDR3 amino acids: CASSEAPGLAGGKETQYF. CDR3 in DNA: TGTGCCAGCAGTGAAGCCCCGGGACTAGCGGGGGGTAAGGAGACCCAGTACTTC.

The chain carries TRBV5-8 and TRBJ2-1; TRBD2 aligns across 10 bases. Germline CDR1 SGHTS, CDR2 YDEGEE. This CDR3 comprises 13 residues. With 1 base clipped from V and 10 bases from J, the junction kept 2 bases outside the gene matches. CDR3 DNA sequence: TGTGCCAGCAGCTTGATGGGACTAGCGGAGCAGTTCTTC. Translation: CASSLMGLAEQFF.

The chain couples TRBV5-1 to TRBJ2-1, with TRBD1 as a possible D gene (6 bases). The CDR3 sequence is 15 residues long. The germline V gene has CDR1 SGHRS and CDR2 YFSETQ. V gave up 2 bases and J gave up 6 bases, with 15 bases separating them. The CDR3 loop reads CASSLGQFTSNEQFF. The CDR3 DNA reads as TGCGCCAGCAGCTTAGGACAGTTTACCTCCAATGAGCAGTTCTTC.

The chain uses TRBV30 and TRBJ1-2; perhaps TRBD1 as D (5 bases). The CDR3 length is 17 residues. Germline CDR1 and CDR2: GTSNPN and SVGIG (reference sequence). V gave up 3 bases and J gave up 3 bases, with 23 bases separating them. CDR3 DNA: TGTGCCTGGAGATCCCCCGGGGCTACCGGTTCATACTATGGCTACACCTTC. It is translated as CAWRSPGATGSYYGYTF.

The DNA of the CDR3 is TGTGCCACCAGCAAAGCGGGGCAGGGGGCCGGGGAGCTGTTTTTT. Translation gives CATSKAGQGAGELFF. The genes are TRBV15 and TRBJ2-2; D is possibly TRBD1 or TRBD2 (7 bases each). Germline V gene sequence: CDR1 LNHNV, CDR2 YYDKDF (reference sequence). V lost 4 bases, J lost 6 bases, and 15 bases lay in between. This CDR3 has 15 residues.

The gene calls are TRBV7-8 and TRBJ1-1; D is uncertain. The ends were cut back, 1 base at V and 0 bases at J, with 9 bases in the middle. Germline-derived CDR1 and CDR2 are SGHVS and FQNEAQ. The CDR3 runs 15 residues. DNA of the CDR3: TGTGCCAGCAGCTTAGGATATCACATGAACACTGAAGCTTTCTTT. Protein: CASSLGYHMNTEAFF.

V usage is TRBV2 and J usage is TRBJ1-5; TRBD1 might be the D (6 bases). The germline V and J ends were trimmed by 6 bases and 0 bases, with 12 bases remaining between them. This CDR3 is 15 amino acids long. The V gene's germline CDR1 is SNHLY and CDR2 FYNNEI. As DNA, the CDR3 is TGTGCCAGCAGCCCCGGACAGATTAGCAATCAGCCCCAGCATTTT. It is translated as CASSPGQISNQPQHF.